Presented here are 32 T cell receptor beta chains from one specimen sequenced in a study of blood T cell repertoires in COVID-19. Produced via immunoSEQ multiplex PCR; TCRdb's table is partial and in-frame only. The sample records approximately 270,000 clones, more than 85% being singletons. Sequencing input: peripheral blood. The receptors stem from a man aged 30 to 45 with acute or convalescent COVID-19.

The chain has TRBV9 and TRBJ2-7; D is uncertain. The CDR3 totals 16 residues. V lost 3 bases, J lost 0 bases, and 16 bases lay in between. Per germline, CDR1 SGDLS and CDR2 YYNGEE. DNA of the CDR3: TGTGCCAGCAGCGCCGATCTATACGAGAGCTCCTACGAGCAGTACTTC. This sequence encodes CASSADLYESSYEQYF.

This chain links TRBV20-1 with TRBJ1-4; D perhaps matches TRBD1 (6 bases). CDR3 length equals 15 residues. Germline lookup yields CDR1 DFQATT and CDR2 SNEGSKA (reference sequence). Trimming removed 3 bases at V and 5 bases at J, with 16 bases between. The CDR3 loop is CSASVPGGRNEKLFF. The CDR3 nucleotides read TGCAGTGCTAGTGTTCCGGGGGGGCGAAATGAAAAACTGTTTTTT.

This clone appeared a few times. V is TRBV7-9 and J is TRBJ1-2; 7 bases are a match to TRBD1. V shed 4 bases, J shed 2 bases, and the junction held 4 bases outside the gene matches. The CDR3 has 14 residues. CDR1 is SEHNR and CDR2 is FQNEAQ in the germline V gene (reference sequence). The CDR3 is CASSSQQGNYGYTF. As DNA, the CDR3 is TGTGCCAGCAGCTCTCAACAGGGGAACTATGGCTACACCTTC.

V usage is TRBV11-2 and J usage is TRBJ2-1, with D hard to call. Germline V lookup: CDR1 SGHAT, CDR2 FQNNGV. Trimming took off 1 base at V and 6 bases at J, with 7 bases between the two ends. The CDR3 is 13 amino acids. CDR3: CASSLGQANEQFF. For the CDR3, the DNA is TGTGCCAGCAGCTTAGGTCAGGCCAATGAGCAGTTCTTC.

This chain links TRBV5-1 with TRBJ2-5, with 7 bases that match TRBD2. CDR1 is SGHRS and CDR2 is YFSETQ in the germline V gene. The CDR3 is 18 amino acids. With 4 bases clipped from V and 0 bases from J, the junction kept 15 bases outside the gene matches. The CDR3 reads CASSPAPLGAGHQETQYF. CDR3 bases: TGCGCCAGCAGCCCCGCCCCCTTAGGAGCGGGACACCAAGAGACCCAGTACTTC. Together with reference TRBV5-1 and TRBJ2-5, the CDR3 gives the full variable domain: KAGVTQTPRYLIKTRGQQVTLSCSPISGHRSVSWYQQTPGQGLQFLFEYFSETQRNKGNFPGRFSGRQFSNSRSEMNVSTLELGDSALYLCASSPAPLGAGHQETQYFGPGTRLLVL.

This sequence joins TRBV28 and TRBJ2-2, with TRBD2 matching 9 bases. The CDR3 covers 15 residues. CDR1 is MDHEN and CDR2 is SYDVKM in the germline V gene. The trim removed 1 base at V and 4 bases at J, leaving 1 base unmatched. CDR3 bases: TGTGCCAGCAGTTTATTAGCGGGGGCCACCGGGGAGCTGTTTTTT. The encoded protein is CASSLLAGATGELFF.

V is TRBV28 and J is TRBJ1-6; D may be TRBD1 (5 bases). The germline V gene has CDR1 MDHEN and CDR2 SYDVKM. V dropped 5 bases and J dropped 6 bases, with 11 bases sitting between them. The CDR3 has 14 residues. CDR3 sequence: CASSQGLLNSPLHF. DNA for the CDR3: TGTGCCAGCAGTCAGGGACTGCTTAATTCACCCCTCCACTTT.

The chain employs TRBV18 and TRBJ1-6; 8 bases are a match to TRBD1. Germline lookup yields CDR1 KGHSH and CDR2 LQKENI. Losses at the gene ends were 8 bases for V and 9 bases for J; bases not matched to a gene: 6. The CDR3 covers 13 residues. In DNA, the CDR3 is TGTGCCAGCCGTTTAGACAGGGGTTCACCCCTCCACTTT. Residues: CASRLDRGSPLHF.

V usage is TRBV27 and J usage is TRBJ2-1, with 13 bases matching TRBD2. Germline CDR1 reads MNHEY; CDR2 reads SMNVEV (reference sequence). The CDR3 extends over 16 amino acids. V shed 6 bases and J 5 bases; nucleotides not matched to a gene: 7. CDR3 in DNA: TGTGCCAGCAGCCGGGGACTAGCGGGAATAAACAATGAGCAGTTCTTC. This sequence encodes CASSRGLAGINNEQFF.

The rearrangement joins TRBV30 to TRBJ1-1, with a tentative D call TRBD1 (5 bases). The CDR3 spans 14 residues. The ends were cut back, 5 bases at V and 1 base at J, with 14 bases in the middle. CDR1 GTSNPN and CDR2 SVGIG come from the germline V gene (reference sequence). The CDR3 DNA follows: TGTGCCTGGGCCCCCAGGGCGAGGAACACTGAAGCTTTCTTT. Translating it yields CAWAPRARNTEAFF.

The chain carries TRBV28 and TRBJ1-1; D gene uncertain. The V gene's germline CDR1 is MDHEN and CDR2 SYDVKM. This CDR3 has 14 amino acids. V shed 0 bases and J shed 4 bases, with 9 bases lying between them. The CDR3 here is CASSLWLQATEAFF. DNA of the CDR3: TGTGCCAGCAGTTTATGGCTCCAAGCCACTGAAGCTTTCTTT.

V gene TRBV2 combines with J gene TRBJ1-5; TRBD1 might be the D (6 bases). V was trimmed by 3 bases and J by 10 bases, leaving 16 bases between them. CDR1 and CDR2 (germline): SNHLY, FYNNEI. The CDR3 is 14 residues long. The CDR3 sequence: CASSDWTAIKPQHF. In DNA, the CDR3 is TGTGCCAGCAGTGATTGGACAGCCATCAAACCCCAGCATTTT.

The chain's CDR3 is CASSQGGGLETQYF. The CDR3 DNA reads TGTGCCAGCAGCCAAGGGGGGGGGTTAGAGACCCAGTACTTC. This chain connects TRBV7-2 to TRBJ2-5; the D gene is possibly TRBD2 (7 bases). Germline values: CDR1 SGHTA, CDR2 FQGNSA. V dropped 5 bases and J dropped 4 bases, with 14 bases sitting between them. The CDR3 consists of 14 residues.

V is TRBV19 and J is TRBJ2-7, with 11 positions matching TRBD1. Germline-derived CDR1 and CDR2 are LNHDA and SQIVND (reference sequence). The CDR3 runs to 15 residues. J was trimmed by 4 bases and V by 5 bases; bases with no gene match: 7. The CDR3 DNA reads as TGTGCCAGTAGTTCCTTGGGACAGGGGGGATACGAGCAGTACTTC. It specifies CASSSLGQGGYEQYF.

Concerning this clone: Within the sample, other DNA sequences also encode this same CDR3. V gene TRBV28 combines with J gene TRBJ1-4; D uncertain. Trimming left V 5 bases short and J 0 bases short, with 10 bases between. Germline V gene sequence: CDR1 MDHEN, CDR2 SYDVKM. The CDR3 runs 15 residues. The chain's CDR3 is CASSPAGTTNEKLFF. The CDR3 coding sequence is TGTGCCAGCAGTCCTGCAGGCACAACTAATGAAAAACTGTTTTTT.

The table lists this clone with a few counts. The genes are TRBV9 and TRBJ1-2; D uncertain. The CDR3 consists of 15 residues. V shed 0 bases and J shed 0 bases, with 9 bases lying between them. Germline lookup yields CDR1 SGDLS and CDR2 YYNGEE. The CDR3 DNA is TGTGCCAGCAGCGTAGGCGGAGCGGCTAACTATGGCTACACCTTC. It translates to CASSVGGAANYGYTF.

CDR3: CASRPTGQGNYGYTF. Written as DNA, the CDR3 is TGTGCCAGCAGGCCCACGGGACAGGGGAACTATGGCTACACCTTC. The genes are TRBV28 and TRBJ1-2, with 10 bases aligning to TRBD1. V lost 6 bases, J lost 2 bases, and 6 bases stayed unmatched. The CDR3 totals 15 residues. Germline V gives CDR1 MDHEN, CDR2 SYDVKM.

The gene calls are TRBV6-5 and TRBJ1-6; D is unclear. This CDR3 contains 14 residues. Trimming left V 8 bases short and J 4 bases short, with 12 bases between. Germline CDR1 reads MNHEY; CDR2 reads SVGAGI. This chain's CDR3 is CASLPAAYNSPLHF. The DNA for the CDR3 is TGTGCCAGCCTACCCGCGGCTTATAATTCACCCCTCCACTTT.

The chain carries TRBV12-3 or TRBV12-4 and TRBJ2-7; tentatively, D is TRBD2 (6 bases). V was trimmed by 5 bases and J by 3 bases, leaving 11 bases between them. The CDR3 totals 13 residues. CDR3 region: CASSTGRDYEQYF. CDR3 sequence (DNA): TGTGCCAGCAGTACCGGGCGGGACTACGAGCAGTACTTC.

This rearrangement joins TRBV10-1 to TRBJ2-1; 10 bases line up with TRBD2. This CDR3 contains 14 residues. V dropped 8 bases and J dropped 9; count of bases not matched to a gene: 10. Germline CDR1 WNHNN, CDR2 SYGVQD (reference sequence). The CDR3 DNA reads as TGCGCCAGCTCCAGGCAGACTAGCGGGCTTGAGCAGTTCTTC. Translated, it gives CASSRQTSGLEQFF.

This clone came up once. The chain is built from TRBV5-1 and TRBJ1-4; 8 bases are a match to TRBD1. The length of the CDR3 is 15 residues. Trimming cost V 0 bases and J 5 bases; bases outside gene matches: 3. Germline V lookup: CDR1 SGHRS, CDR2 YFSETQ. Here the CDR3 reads CASSLGDRRNEKLFF. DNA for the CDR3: TGCGCCAGCAGCTTGGGGGACAGGAGGAATGAAAAACTGTTTTTT.

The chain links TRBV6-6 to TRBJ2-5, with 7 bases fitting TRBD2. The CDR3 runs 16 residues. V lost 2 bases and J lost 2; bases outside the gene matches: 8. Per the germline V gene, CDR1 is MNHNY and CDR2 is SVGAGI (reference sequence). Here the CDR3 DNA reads TGTGCCAGCAGTTACCTTGGGGCTAGCGGACAAGAGACCCAGTACTTC. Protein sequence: CASSYLGASGQETQYF.

This CDR3 is CAWSLQGSQPQHF. The DNA for the CDR3 is TGTGCCTGGAGTCTCCAGGGTAGCCAGCCCCAGCATTTT. The genes are TRBV30 and TRBJ1-5, with D possibly being TRBD1 (5 bases). Germline loops: CDR1 GTSNPN, CDR2 SVGIG (reference sequence). The V and J ends lost 2 bases and 7 bases respectively, with 12 bases between them. There are 13 residues in the CDR3.

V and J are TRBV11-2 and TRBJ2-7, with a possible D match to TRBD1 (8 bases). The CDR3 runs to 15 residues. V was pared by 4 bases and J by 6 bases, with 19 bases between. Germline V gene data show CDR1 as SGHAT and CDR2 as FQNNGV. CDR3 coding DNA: TGTGCCAGCAGCTCGACGTACAGGGGGGGCAGCGAGCAGTACTTC. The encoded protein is CASSSTYRGGSEQYF.

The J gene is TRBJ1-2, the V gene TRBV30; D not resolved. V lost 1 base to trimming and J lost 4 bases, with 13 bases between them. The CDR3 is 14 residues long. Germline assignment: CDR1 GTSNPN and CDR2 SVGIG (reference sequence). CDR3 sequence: CAWSGSDYRYGYTF. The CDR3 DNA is TGTGCCTGGAGTGGTTCGGACTACCGCTATGGCTACACCTTC.

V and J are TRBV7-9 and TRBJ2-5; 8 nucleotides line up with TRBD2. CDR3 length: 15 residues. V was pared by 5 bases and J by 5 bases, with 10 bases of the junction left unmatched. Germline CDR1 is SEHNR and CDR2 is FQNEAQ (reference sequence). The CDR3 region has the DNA TGTGCCAGCAGCGCCTCCGGGGGGGCAGGGGAGACCCAGTACTTC. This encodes CASSASGGAGETQYF.

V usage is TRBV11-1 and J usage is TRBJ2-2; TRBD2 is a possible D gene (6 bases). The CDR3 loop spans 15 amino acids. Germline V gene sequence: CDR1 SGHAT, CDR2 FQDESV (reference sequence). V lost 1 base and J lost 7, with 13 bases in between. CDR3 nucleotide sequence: TGTGCCAGCAGCTTAGAATCCGGGGGACGCGGGGAGCTGTTTTTT. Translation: CASSLESGGRGELFF.

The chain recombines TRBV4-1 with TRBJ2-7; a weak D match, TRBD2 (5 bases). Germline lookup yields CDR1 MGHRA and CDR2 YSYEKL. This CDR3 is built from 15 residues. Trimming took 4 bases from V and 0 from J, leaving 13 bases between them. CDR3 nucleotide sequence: TGCGCCAGCAGCCTTCACCCGGGGTCCTCCTACGAGCAGTACTTC. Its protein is CASSLHPGSSYEQYF.

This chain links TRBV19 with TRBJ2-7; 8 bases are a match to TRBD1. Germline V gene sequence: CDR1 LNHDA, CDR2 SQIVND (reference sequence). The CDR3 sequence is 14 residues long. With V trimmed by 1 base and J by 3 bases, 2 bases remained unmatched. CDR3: CASSIGTGFYEQYF. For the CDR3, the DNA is TGTGCCAGTAGTATAGGGACAGGGTTCTACGAGCAGTACTTC.

The CDR3 loop is CASNSGSYSNYGYTF. The CDR3 region has the DNA TGTGCCAGTAATAGTGGGTCTTACAGCAACTATGGCTACACCTTC. The chain is built from TRBV19 and TRBJ1-2; D not resolved. This CDR3 has 15 residues. Trimming took 7 bases from V and 2 from J, leaving 17 bases between them. CDR1 and CDR2 (germline): LNHDA, SQIVND (reference sequence).

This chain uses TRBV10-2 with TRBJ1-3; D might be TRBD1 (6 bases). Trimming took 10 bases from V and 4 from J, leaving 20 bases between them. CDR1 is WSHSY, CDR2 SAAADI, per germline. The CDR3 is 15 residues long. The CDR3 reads CATEPTGQGGNTIYF. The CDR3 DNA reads TGCGCCACCGAACCGACAGGCCAAGGGGGAAACACCATATATTTT.

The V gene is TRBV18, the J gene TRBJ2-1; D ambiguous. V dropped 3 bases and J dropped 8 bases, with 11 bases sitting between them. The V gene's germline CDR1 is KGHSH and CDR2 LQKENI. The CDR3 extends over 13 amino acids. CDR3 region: CASSPLEAHEQFF. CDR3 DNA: TGTGCCAGCTCACCTCTTGAGGCCCATGAGCAGTTCTTC.